This T cell receptor (beta chain) came from a study of regulatory T cells in long-lasting Graves disease. Study in general: Antithyroid drugs had been taken under 3 months by newly diagnosed Graves' patients. Study-wide results and limits: Among the persistent patients, 2,500 to 3,000 public clonotypes were shared, more than the 966 shared among new patients.

With 5 bases removed from V and 6 bases from J, the gap between germline ends came to 12 bases. In germline, CDR1 is SQVTM, CDR2 ANQGSEA. This CDR3 is built from 12 residues. About this clonotype itself: Its target is unknown.

As to time point: newly diagnosed GD, antithyroid drugs for less than 3 months. There was RNA extracted from PBMCs, and the TCR library was made from it. Researchers made TCR beta libraries by using iRepertoire HTBI primers and running Arm-PCR on CDR3 regions. TCRdb fed the multiplex PCR reads into MiXCR, producing one record per CDR3 protein. The sample lists approximately 560,000 distinct CDR3 sequences, roughly 16% seen once, with approximately 12% in the top ten. These data are also associated with another study on T cells in Graves' hyperthyroidism and ophthalmopathy. As that study records: Appearing also in blood were most of the thyroid clonotypes expanded above 0.001.

Source: peripheral blood mononuclear cells (PBMCs), taken at new diagnosis, from a patient treated with antithyroid drugs. The chain carries TRBV29-1 and TRBJ2-3; no clear D. The receptor was derived from a man aged 18 to 30 with Graves disease. The CDR3 DNA follows: TGCAGCGTTTCAGATTTTCGGGATACGCAGTATTTT. Its translation is CSVSDFRDTQYF.